This entry lists 15 T cell receptor beta chains sequenced from one sample in a study of T cells in Graves' hyperthyroidism and ophthalmopathy. TCR beta CDR3 region amplification was performed from RNA transcripts. RT-PCR in the first round (using the HTBI primer set) targeted the TCR CDR3. TCRdb re-derived calls from the multiplex PCR reads in MiXCR, one entry per CDR3 protein. The repertoire has around 500,000 distinct CDR3 sequences, around 15% of them found once; the top ten carry under 20%. Sequencing used blood. These receptors were obtained from a woman under 30 with Graves' hyperthyroidism.

The rearrangement links TRBV10-3 to TRBJ2-7, with TRBD2 identical over 11 bases. Trimming took 3 bases from V and 3 from J; bases not matched to a gene: 4. Germline V gene sequence: CDR1 ENHRY, CDR2 SYGVKD. The length of the CDR3 is 15 residues. CDR3 protein: CAISDPGLAVYEQYF. CDR3 bases: TGTGCCATCAGTGATCCGGGACTAGCGGTCTACGAGCAGTACTTC.

This clonotype came up many times. The V and J genes are TRBV18 and TRBJ1-1; no clear D gene. Deletions cut 3 bases from V and 4 bases from J, with 18 bases between. CDR3 length: 16 residues. Germline V CDR1 and CDR2: KGHSH, LQKENI. The CDR3 spells CASSPPAGSVSTEAFF. In DNA form, the CDR3 reads TGTGCCAGCTCACCCCCGGCAGGCTCGGTGTCCACTGAAGCTTTCTTT.

This clonotype came up many times. The genes are TRBV6-1 and TRBJ1-1; D not resolved. Trimming removed 3 bases at V and 1 base at J, with 6 bases between. Germline V CDR1 and CDR2: MNHNS, SASEGT. The CDR3 is 13 amino acids. CDR3 bases: TGTGCCAGCAGTGAGATCCCGAACACTGAAGCTTTCTTT. Translation: CASSEIPNTEAFF.

This clonotype was seen repeatedly, ten times or more. The J gene is TRBJ2-1, the V gene TRBV10-3; the D gene is possibly TRBD2 (6 bases). V lost 0 bases and J 6 bases, leaving 9 bases between the germline ends. The germline gives CDR1 ENHRY, CDR2 SYGVKD. The CDR3 loop spans 14 amino acids. The DNA for the CDR3 is TGTGCCATCAGTGAGTCGAAGGAGGGCAATGAGCAGTTCTTC. Residues: CAISESKEGNEQFF.

This clonotype has a count of ten or more. The chain couples TRBV7-3 to TRBJ2-3; D uncertain. Looked up from germline, CDR1 is SGHTA and CDR2 is FQGTGA. The CDR3 is 13 residues long. The V gene lost 1 base and the J gene lost 6 bases, with 8 bases spanning the gap. This CDR3 is CASSLMLGDTQYF. The DNA of the CDR3 is TGTGCCAGCAGCTTAATGCTTGGGGATACGCAGTATTTT.

This clonotype was detected ten times or more. J is TRBJ2-3 and V is TRBV20-1; TRBD2 matches at 9 bases. The CDR3 spans 15 residues. Germline V gene sequence: CDR1 DFQATT, CDR2 SNEGSKA (reference sequence). The junction had 14 bases not matched to a gene; V was cut back by 6 bases and J by 7 bases. CDR3 sequence: CSAGTSRQLTYTQYF. Here the CDR3 DNA reads TGCAGTGCGGGGACTAGCCGTCAACTTACCTATACGCAGTATTTT.

This clonotype was counted ten times or more. The gene calls are TRBV12-3 or TRBV12-4 and TRBJ1-5; D call uncertain. Trimming shortened V by 1 base and J by 3 bases, and 4 bases separated the two germline ends. The CDR3 consists of 13 residues. The CDR3 loop is CASSLDVNQPQHF. The CDR3 coding sequence is TGTGCCAGCAGTTTAGACGTCAATCAGCCCCAGCATTTT.

This clonotype was detected many times. The chain has TRBV9 and TRBJ1-6; D may be TRBD1 (5 bases). The germline V gene has CDR1 SGDLS and CDR2 YYNGEE. Trimming shortened V by 7 bases and J by 7 bases, and 12 bases separated the two germline ends. The CDR3 has 13 amino acids. CDR3 DNA: TGTGCCAGCGCAGGGTGGTACAATTCACCCCTCCACTTT. Translated: CASAGWYNSPLHF.

The CDR3, as DNA: TGCAGCGTGGGGCCCAACACCGGGGAGCTGTTTTTT. Residues: CSVGPNTGELFF. The rearrangement uses TRBV29-1 and TRBJ2-2; D might be TRBD1 (5 bases). The CDR3 extends over 12 amino acids. V lost 6 bases to trimming and J lost 2 bases, with 7 bases between them. Germline V gene sequence: CDR1 SQVTM, CDR2 ANQGSEA.

This clonotype was seen repeatedly, ten times or more. The gene calls are TRBV2 and TRBJ1-1; the D gene is possibly TRBD1 (6 bases). V lost 7 bases and J 7 bases, leaving 19 bases between the germline ends. This CDR3 region has 14 residues. The germline V gene encodes CDR1 SNHLY and CDR2 FYNNEI. CDR3 in amino acids: CASNPSGGGLEAFF. The CDR3 coding sequence is TGTGCCAGCAACCCAAGTGGGGGGGGCCTTGAAGCTTTCTTT.

This clonotype was observed at least ten times. The V gene is TRBV11-2, the J gene TRBJ2-1; 9 bases fit TRBD2. CDR1 is SGHAT and CDR2 is FQNNGV in the germline V gene. The length of the CDR3 is 17 residues. The trim removed 5 bases at V and 9 bases at J, leaving 17 bases unmatched. The CDR3 region is CASSPLKRRRGRGEQFF. CDR3 bases: TGTGCCAGCAGCCCTCTTAAAAGGCGTCGCGGGAGGGGTGAGCAGTTCTTC.

V usage is TRBV9 and J usage is TRBJ2-7, with 9 bases identical to TRBD1. J was trimmed by 5 bases and V by 4 bases; bases with no gene match: 10. The CDR3 runs to 15 residues. Looked up from germline, CDR1 is SGDLS and CDR2 is YYNGEE. The CDR3 region is CASSPRTGEGDEQYF. DNA of the CDR3: TGTGCCAGCAGCCCCAGGACAGGGGAGGGGGACGAGCAGTACTTC.

This clonotype was counted many times. This chain joins TRBV7-3 and TRBJ2-1, with 7 positions matching TRBD2. Germline values: CDR1 SGHTA, CDR2 FQGTGA. The trim removed 0 bases at V and 8 bases at J, leaving 7 bases unmatched. The CDR3 sequence is 15 residues long. CDR3 residues: CASSLTGGVWDEQFF. The CDR3 DNA reads TGTGCCAGCAGCTTAACGGGGGGGGTTTGGGATGAGCAGTTCTTC.

This clonotype was seen repeatedly, ten times or more. The chain has TRBV18 and TRBJ2-7; TRBD2 matches at 9 bases. The CDR3 contains 15 residues. Trimming at V came to 2 bases and at J to 3 bases, leaving 5 bases not matched to a gene. The germline V gene has CDR1 KGHSH and CDR2 LQKENI. The CDR3 coding sequence is TGTGCCAGCTCACCAGCGCGGGAGGGCCTCTACGAGCAGTACTTC. This codes for CASSPAREGLYEQYF.

This clonotype was recorded many times. The J gene is TRBJ2-5, the V gene TRBV11-3, with 7 bases matching TRBD1. The CDR3 contains 14 residues. The V gene's germline CDR1 is SGHNT and CDR2 YENEEA. V lost 3 bases to trimming and J lost 4 bases; unmatched junction nucleotides: 5. Here the CDR3 DNA reads TGTGCCAGCAGCTTCGGTACAGGGGCAGAGACCCAGTACTTC. Amino acids: CASSFGTGAETQYF.